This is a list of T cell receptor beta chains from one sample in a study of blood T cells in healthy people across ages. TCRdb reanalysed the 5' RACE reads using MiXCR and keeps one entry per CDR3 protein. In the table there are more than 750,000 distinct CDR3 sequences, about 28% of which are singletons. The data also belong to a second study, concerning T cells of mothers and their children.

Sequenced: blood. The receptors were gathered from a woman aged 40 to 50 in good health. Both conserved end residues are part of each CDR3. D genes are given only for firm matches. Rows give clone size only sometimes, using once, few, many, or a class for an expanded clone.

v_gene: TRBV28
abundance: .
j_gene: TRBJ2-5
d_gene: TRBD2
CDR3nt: TGTGCCAGCAGTTTTCCGGGACTAGCGGGGTATCCCCAGTACTTC
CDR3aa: CASSFPGLAGYPQYF

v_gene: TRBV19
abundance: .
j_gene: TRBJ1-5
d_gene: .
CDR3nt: TGTGCCAGCACTTCAGGATATCAGCCCCAGCATTTT
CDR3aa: CASTSGYQPQHF

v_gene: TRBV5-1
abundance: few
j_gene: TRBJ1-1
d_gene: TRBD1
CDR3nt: TGCGCCAGCAGCTTTGAGGGGGCTAACACTGAAGCTTTCTTT
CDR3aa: CASSFEGANTEAFF

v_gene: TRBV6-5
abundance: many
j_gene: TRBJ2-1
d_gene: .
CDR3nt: TGTGCCAGCAGTTACGACCTTCAAGGGGGCTACAATGAGCAGTTCTTC
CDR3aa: CASSYDLQGGYNEQFF

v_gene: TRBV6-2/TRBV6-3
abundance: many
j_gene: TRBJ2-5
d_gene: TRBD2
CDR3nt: TGTGCCAGCAGCAGAAGGGTGGGACTAGCGGTTCAAGAGACCCAGTACTTC
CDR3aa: CASSRRVGLAVQETQYF

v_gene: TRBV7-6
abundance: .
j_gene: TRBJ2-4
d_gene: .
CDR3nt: TGTGCCAGCAGCTCGACCGGGACACCTTACAATGAGCAGTACTTC
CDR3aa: CASSSTGTPYNEQYF

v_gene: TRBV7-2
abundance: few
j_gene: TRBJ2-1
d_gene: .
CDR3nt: TGTGCCAGCACCCTAACGACTGTTTTGAGGAATGAGCAGTTCTTC
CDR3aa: CASTLTTVLRNEQFF

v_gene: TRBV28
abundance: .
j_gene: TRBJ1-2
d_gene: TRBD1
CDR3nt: TGTGCCAGCAGTTCCGGGACAGGGATGGTTGGCTACACCTTC
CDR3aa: CASSSGTGMVGYTF

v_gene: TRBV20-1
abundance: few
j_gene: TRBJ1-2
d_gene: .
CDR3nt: TGCAGTGCTGGAGGGGCCGGCTATGGCTACACCTTC
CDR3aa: CSAGGAGYGYTF

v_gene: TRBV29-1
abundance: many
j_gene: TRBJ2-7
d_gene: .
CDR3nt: TGCAGCGTTGAGGGAGAGCTTTCCTACGAGCAGTACTTC
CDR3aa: CSVEGELSYEQYF

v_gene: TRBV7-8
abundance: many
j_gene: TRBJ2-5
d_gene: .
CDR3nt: TGTGCCAGCAGCCCATGGACGTTAGAGACCCAGTACTTC
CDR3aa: CASSPWTLETQYF

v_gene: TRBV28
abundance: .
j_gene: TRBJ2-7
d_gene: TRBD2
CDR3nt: TGTGCCAGCAGTGTTACTAGCGGGGGAACCTACGAGCAGTACTTC
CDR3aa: CASSVTSGGTYEQYF

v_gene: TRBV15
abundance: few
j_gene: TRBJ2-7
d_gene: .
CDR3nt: TGTGCCACCAGCTTGAGGGGGTACGAGCAGTACTTC
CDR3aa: CATSLRGYEQYF

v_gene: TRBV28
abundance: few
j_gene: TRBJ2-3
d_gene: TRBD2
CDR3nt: TGTGCCAGCAGTTTAATAACTAGCGGGTTCGCAGATACGCAGTATTTT
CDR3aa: CASSLITSGFADTQYF

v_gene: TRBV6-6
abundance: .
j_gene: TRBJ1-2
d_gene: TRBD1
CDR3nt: TGTGCCAGCAGTTATACCACAGGGGGCTACGGCTACACCTTC
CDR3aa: CASSYTTGGYGYTF

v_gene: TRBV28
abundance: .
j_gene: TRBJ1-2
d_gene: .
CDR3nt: TGTGCCAGCAGTTTTGGCCGGACCCTCTATGGCTACACCTTC
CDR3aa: CASSFGRTLYGYTF

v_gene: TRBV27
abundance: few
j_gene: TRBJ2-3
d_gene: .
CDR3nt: TGTGCCAGCAGTTTATTTTCTTACACAGATACGCAGTATTTT
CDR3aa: CASSLFSYTDTQYF

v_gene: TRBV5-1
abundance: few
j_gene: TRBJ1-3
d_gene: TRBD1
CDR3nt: TGCGCCAGCAGCCCCGGACAGGGACGGGGAAACACCATATATTTT
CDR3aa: CASSPGQGRGNTIYF

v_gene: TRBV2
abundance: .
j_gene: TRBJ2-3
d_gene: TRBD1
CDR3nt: TGTGCCAGCAGAGACAGGGGTACTACGCAGTATTTT
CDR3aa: CASRDRGTTQYF

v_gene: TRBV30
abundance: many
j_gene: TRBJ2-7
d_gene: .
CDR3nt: TGTGCCTGGAGTCCGAATAACTACGAGCAGTACTTC
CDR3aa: CAWSPNNYEQYF

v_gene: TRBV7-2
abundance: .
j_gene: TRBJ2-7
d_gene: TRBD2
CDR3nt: TGTGCCAGCAGCTTAGCGACTAGCAGATCCTACGAGCAGTACTTC
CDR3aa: CASSLATSRSYEQYF

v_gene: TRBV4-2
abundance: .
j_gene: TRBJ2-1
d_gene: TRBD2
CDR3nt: TGTGCCAGCTCACCGGGGACGGGGGGGGAGAATGAGCAGTTCTTC
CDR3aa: CASSPGTGGENEQFF

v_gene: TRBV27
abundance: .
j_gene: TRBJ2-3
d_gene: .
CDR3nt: TGTGCCAGCAGTTTATTGGGAGGCCCCCTCACAGATACGCAGTATTTT
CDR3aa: CASSLLGGPLTDTQYF

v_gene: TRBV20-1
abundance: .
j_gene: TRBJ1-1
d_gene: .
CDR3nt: TGCAGTGCTAGAGCAGCGAACACTGAAGCTTTCTTT
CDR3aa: CSARAANTEAFF

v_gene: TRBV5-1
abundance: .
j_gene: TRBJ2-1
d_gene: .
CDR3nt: TGCGCCAGCAGGCTGGGGCTAGAGTCACCCTCGCAGTTCTTC
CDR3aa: CASRLGLESPSQFF

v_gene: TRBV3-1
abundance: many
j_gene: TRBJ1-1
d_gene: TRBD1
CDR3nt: TGTGCCAGCCCAAAACCGGAGCCGGGACAGATGAACACTGAAGCTTTCTTT
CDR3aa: CASPKPEPGQMNTEAFF

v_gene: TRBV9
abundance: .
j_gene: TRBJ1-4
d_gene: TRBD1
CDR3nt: TGTGCCAGCAGCGTAGCAGGTGGGACAGGGGATGAAAAACTGTTTTTT
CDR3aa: CASSVAGGTGDEKLFF

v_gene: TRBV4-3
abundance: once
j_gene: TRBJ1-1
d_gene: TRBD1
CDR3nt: TGCGCCAGCAGCCAAGAGAGGGGGCTTGGGGAAGCTTTCTTT
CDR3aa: CASSQERGLGEAFF

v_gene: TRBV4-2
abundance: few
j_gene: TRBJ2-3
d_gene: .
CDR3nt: TGTGCCAGCAGCCAAGATAAGGCCAGGGAAACAGATACGCAGTATTTT
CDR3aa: CASSQDKARETDTQYF

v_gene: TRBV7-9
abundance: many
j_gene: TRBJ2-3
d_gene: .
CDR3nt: TGTGCCAGCAGCACCCGTGTAGGGGCTCCTCGGGATACGCAGTATTTT
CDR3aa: CASSTRVGAPRDTQYF

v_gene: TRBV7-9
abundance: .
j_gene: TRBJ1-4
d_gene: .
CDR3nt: TGTGCCAGCAGCTTAGAACAGGGCCCCGAAAAACTGTTTTTT
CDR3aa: CASSLEQGPEKLFF

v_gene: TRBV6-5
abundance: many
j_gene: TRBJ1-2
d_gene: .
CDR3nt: TGTGCCAGCAGTTCTCCGACAGCTACTGGCTATGGCTACACCTTC
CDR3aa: CASSSPTATGYGYTF

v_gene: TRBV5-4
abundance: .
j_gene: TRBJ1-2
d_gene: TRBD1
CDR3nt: TGTGCCAACAGCTGGGACAGGGTAGCCCTCCGCTACACCTTC
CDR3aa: CANSWDRVALRYTF

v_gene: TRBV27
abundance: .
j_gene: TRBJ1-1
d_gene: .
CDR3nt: TGTGCCAGCAGTTCGATGTACACTGAAGCTTTCTTT
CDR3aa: CASSSMYTEAFF

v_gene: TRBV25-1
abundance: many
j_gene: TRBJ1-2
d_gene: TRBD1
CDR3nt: TGTGCCAGCAGTGGACAGGGACAGTGGGAACTCTATGGCTACACCTTC
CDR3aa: CASSGQGQWELYGYTF

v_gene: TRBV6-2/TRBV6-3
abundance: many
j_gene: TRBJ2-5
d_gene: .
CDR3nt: TGTGCCAGCAGTCCTCAATTAGTGTCATCGGAGACCCAGTACTTC
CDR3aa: CASSPQLVSSETQYF

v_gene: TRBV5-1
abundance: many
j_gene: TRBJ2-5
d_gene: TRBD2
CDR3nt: TGCGCCAGCAGCGACGCCGGGACTAGAGAGACCCAGTACTTC
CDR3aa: CASSDAGTRETQYF

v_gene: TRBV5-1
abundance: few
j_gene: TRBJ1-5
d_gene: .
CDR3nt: TGCGCCAGCCGTATGGCGGGACGCGGGAATGGAATACGGAGCAATCAGCCCCAGCATTTT
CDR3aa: CASRMAGRGNGIRSNQPQHF

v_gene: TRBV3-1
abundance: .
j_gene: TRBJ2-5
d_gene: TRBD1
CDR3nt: TGTGCCAGCAGCCCGTCACCGGGACAGGGGGCGATTGAGCAGTACTTC
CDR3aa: CASSPSPGQGAIEQYF

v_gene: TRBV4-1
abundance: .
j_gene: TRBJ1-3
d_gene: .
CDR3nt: TGCGCCAGCAGCCAAGTGGGACGTCTCTCTGGAAACACCATATATTTT
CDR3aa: CASSQVGRLSGNTIYF